Presented here are 24 T cell receptor beta chains from one specimen sequenced in a study of blood T cell repertoires in COVID-19. Using immunoSEQ multiplex PCR, the repertoire was profiled, and TCRdb retains in-frame clones only, with some absent. The sample holds about 60,000 clones, approximately 85% seen once. Source material: peripheral blood. These receptors were obtained from a human donor in a cohort sampled during active COVID-19.

The chain joins TRBV6-2 or TRBV6-3 to TRBJ2-1; TRBD2 matches at 8 bases. Per the germline V gene, CDR1 is MNHEY and CDR2 is SVGEGT. V shed 5 bases, J shed 3 bases, and the junction held 6 bases outside the gene matches. This CDR3 comprises 15 residues. The CDR3 bases are TGTGCCAGCAGTCAGCGGGGGCCCATCTACAATGAGCAGTTCTTC. Its translation is CASSQRGPIYNEQFF.

This chain uses TRBV5-4 with TRBJ1-2; D is ambiguous. CDR3 size: 15 residues. Deletions cut 0 bases from V and 0 bases from J, with 9 bases between. Per germline, CDR1 SGHNT and CDR2 YYREEE (reference sequence). The CDR3 region has the DNA TGTGCCAGCAGCTTGGGTGGCCTTTCTAACTATGGCTACACCTTC. Translated, it gives CASSLGGLSNYGYTF. Complete variable domain (other parts from reference TRBV5-4 and TRBJ1-2): ETGVTQSPTHLIKTRGQQVTLRCSSQSGHNTVSWYQQALGQGPQFIFQYYREEENGRGNFPPRFSGLQFPNYSSELNVNALELDDSALYLCASSLGGLSNYGYTFGSGTRLTVV.

This clone was recorded only once. The V gene is TRBV5-1, the J gene TRBJ2-3, with 15 positions matching TRBD2. The CDR3 covers 18 residues. Germline-derived CDR1 and CDR2 are SGHRS and YFSETQ. V dropped 1 base and J dropped 1; count of bases not matched to a gene: 4. DNA for the CDR3: TGCGCCAGCAGCTTGTCGGGACTAGCGGGGGGAGGCACAGATACGCAGTATTTT. Protein product: CASSLSGLAGGGTDTQYF. Full variable domain (remainder filled in from reference TRBV5-1 and TRBJ2-3): KAGVTQTPRYLIKTRGQQVTLSCSPISGHRSVSWYQQTPGQGLQFLFEYFSETQRNKGNFPGRFSGRQFSNSRSEMNVSTLELGDSALYLCASSLSGLAGGGTDTQYFGPGTRLTVL.

The rearrangement joins TRBV11-2 to TRBJ2-5, with 9 nucleotides matching TRBD2. Germline CDR1 reads SGHAT; CDR2 reads FQNNGV. This CDR3 is built from 16 residues. V lost 3 bases and J lost 5; bases outside the gene matches: 10. The CDR3 DNA follows: TGTGCCAGCAGCTTCCGGCGGGGGGGGGATTATGAGACCCAGTACTTC. Translating it yields CASSFRRGGDYETQYF.

This sequence joins TRBV7-2 and TRBJ1-2; weak D call: TRBD1 (5 bases). Germline CDR1 is SGHTA and CDR2 is FQGNSA. V lost 5 bases, J lost 4 bases, and 11 bases lay in between. The CDR3 spans 13 residues. The CDR3 sequence: CASSLGTGYGYTF. For the CDR3, the DNA is TGTGCCAGCAGCCTCGGGACTGGCTATGGCTACACCTTC.

This clone turned up a few times. V gene TRBV10-3 combines with J gene TRBJ2-2; 10 bases are shared with TRBD1. CDR3 length: 15 amino acids. Germline V lookup: CDR1 ENHRY, CDR2 SYGVKD. V lost 5 bases, J lost 5 bases, and 5 bases stayed unmatched. DNA for the CDR3: TGTGCCATCAGTAGGACAGGGGGAAGAACCGGGGAGCTGTTTTTT. It codes for CAISRTGGRTGELFF.

The chain couples TRBV7-2 to TRBJ2-5, with 9 bases lining up with TRBD2. Germline assignment: CDR1 SGHTA and CDR2 FQGNSA. V was pared by 5 bases and J by 4 bases, with 2 bases of the junction left unmatched. This CDR3 contains 13 residues. The CDR3 here is CASSRGLAETQYF. The CDR3 coding sequence is TGTGCCAGCAGCCGGGGACTAGCAGAGACCCAGTACTTC.

The chain couples TRBV3-1 (or the pseudogene TRBV3-2) to TRBJ2-3; 9 nucleotides agree with TRBD1. The CDR3 extends over 14 amino acids. Germline-derived CDR1 and CDR2 are LGHDT and YNNKEL (reference sequence). Trimming cost V 8 bases and J 0 bases; bases outside gene matches: 3. The CDR3 loop reads CASSGTGSTDTQYF. The CDR3 nucleotides read TGTGCCAGCTCCGGGACAGGGAGCACAGATACGCAGTATTTT.

The genes are TRBV7-2 and TRBJ1-1; weak D call: TRBD1 (6 bases). In germline, CDR1 is SGHTA, CDR2 FQGNSA. The CDR3 is 13 residues long. V lost 0 bases to trimming and J lost 11 bases, with 13 bases between them. This CDR3 reads CASSLAEGQGAFF. The CDR3 DNA reads TGTGCCAGCAGCTTAGCAGAGGGGCAGGGGGCTTTCTTT.

The chain carries TRBV19 and TRBJ1-1; D is uncertain. This CDR3 has 14 residues. The V end was cut by 3 bases, the J end by 5 bases, with 13 bases between. Germline V gives CDR1 LNHDA, CDR2 SQIVND (reference sequence). Here the CDR3 reads CASSIPRAVTEAFF. The CDR3 region has the DNA TGTGCCAGTAGTATTCCCAGAGCGGTGACTGAAGCTTTCTTT.

The chain is built from TRBV6-2 or TRBV6-3 and TRBJ1-2; 8 nucleotides line up with TRBD1. The CDR3 sequence is 15 residues long. Germline values: CDR1 MNHEY, CDR2 SVGEGT. The V and J ends lost 0 bases and 10 bases, in that order; junction bases with no gene match: 10. Written as DNA, the CDR3 is TGTGCCAGCAGTTACTCGATGCAGGGGGCGTCCGCCTACACCTTC. This translates into CASSYSMQGASAYTF.

The chain is built from TRBV19 and TRBJ1-6; 9 bases align to TRBD1. V shed 2 bases, J shed 4 bases, and the junction held 3 bases outside the gene matches. The CDR3 spans 16 residues. Germline V gene sequence: CDR1 LNHDA, CDR2 SQIVND (reference sequence). The CDR3 DNA sequence: TGTGCCAGTAGTATATCGACAGGGGGATATAATTCACCCCTCCACTTT. It translates to CASSISTGGYNSPLHF.

Only a few counts were recorded for this clone. The chain couples TRBV30 to TRBJ2-2; 11 nucleotides line up with TRBD1. CDR3 size: 14 residues. Germline V gene lookup returns CDR1 GTSNPN and CDR2 SVGIG (reference sequence). The V and J ends lost 4 bases and 5 bases, in that order; junction bases with no gene match: 3. The CDR3 DNA sequence: TGTGCCTGGAACCGGGACAGGGGGACCGGGGAGCTGTTTTTT. Translation: CAWNRDRGTGELFF.

The CDR3 loop is CASSFYMGSEKLFF. The CDR3 DNA sequence: TGTGCCAGCAGCTTTTATATGGGGAGTGAAAAACTGTTTTTT. The V call is TRBV7-9, the J call TRBJ1-4; D ambiguous. The CDR3 totals 14 residues. V gave up 3 bases and J gave up 7 bases, with 12 bases separating them. Germline CDR1 reads SEHNR; CDR2 reads FQNEAQ (reference sequence). Combining the CDR3 with reference TRBV7-9 and TRBJ1-4 gives the whole variable domain DTGVSQNPRHKITKRGQNVTFRCDPISEHNRLYWYRQTLGQGPEFLTYFQNEAQLEKSRLLSDRFSAERPKGSFSTLEIQRTEQGDSAMYLCASSFYMGSEKLFFGSGTQLSVL.

This clone has only one observation. This chain connects TRBV19 to TRBJ1-5; 7 nucleotides line up with TRBD1. The V gene's germline CDR1 is LNHDA and CDR2 SQIVND (reference sequence). The CDR3 sequence is 14 residues long. V was clipped by 4 bases and J by 3 bases; unmatched bases: 3. The CDR3 loop reads CASSTTGSNQPQHF. The CDR3 nucleotides are TGTGCCAGTAGTACGACAGGGTCCAATCAGCCCCAGCATTTT.

This clone is a singleton in its sample. The gene calls are TRBV25-1 and TRBJ1-2; 7 positions match TRBD1. There are 14 residues in the CDR3. J lost 4 bases, V lost 7 bases, and 9 bases had no gene match. Per germline, CDR1 MGHDK and CDR2 SYGVNS. CDR3 loop: CASNLTGAAYGYTF. CDR3 bases: TGTGCCAGCAACCTCACAGGGGCGGCCTATGGCTACACCTTC.

This clone was seen only a few times. The V call is TRBV5-6, the J call TRBJ1-6; D is perhaps TRBD1 (5 bases). This CDR3 spans 17 amino acids. Germline-derived CDR1 and CDR2 are SGHDT and YYEEEE. V lost 4 bases, J lost 9 bases, and 23 bases lay in between. CDR3 in amino acids: CASSLTGFPSLASPLHF. The CDR3 DNA sequence: TGTGCCAGCAGCCTTACAGGTTTTCCCTCCTTGGCTTCACCCCTCCACTTT.

The chain has TRBV6-2 or TRBV6-3 and TRBJ1-3; D is uncertain. Per the germline V gene, CDR1 is MNHEY and CDR2 is SVGEGT. The CDR3 contains 12 residues. The V end was cut by 6 bases, the J end by 7 bases, with 10 bases between. CDR3 sequence reads: CASSPRSNTIYF. For the CDR3, the DNA is TGTGCCAGCAGCCCCAGGTCGAACACCATATATTTT.

This clone was picked up a small number of times. This chain connects TRBV19 to TRBJ2-7; TRBD1 agrees at 9 bases. V shed 5 bases and J 1 base; nucleotides not matched to a gene: 6. The CDR3 is made up of 15 amino acids. Germline V gene sequence: CDR1 LNHDA, CDR2 SQIVND (reference sequence). The CDR3 sequence is CASSPGTGRSYEQYF. The CDR3 nucleotides are TGTGCCAGTAGTCCCGGGACAGGGAGGTCCTACGAGCAGTACTTC.

This clone occurred once. The J gene is TRBJ1-4, the V gene TRBV6-6; 8 bases map to TRBD1. The CDR3 covers 16 residues. With V trimmed by 5 bases and J by 0 bases, 5 bases remained unmatched. Germline values: CDR1 MNHNY, CDR2 SVGAGI (reference sequence). The CDR3 DNA follows: TGTGCCAGCAGTACACGGACAGGGACAACTAATGAAAAACTGTTTTTT. Encoded protein: CASSTRTGTTNEKLFF.

The chain couples TRBV7-9 to TRBJ1-2; D is unresolved. The length of the CDR3 is 12 residues. Between the trimmed V and J ends, which lost 3 bases and 8 bases, there was a span of 10 bases. Per the germline V gene, CDR1 is SEHNR and CDR2 is FQNEAQ (reference sequence). In DNA, the CDR3 is TGTGCCAGCAGCTTCGGGTCTGGCGGCTACACCTTC. This translates into CASSFGSGGYTF.

V usage is TRBV28 and J usage is TRBJ2-7; 9 bases are a match to TRBD1. Germline-derived CDR1 and CDR2 are MDHEN and SYDVKM. The trim removed 5 bases at V and 4 bases at J, leaving 9 bases unmatched. CDR3 length equals 15 residues. The CDR3 loop reads CASSPGTGLMYEQYF. CDR3 sequence (DNA): TGTGCCAGCAGTCCCGGGACAGGGTTAATGTACGAGCAGTACTTC.

This chain connects TRBV6-1 to TRBJ1-3; no clear D. Germline loops: CDR1 MNHNS, CDR2 SASEGT. The CDR3 runs 15 residues. Trimming cost V 1 base and J 0 bases, with 7 bases left between them. This chain's CDR3 is CASSEGGYSGNTIYF. The CDR3 nucleotides read TGTGCCAGCAGTGAAGGAGGGTACTCTGGAAACACCATATATTTT.

The chain is built from TRBV14 and TRBJ2-5, with 9 positions matching TRBD2. Germline CDR1 reads SGHDN; CDR2 reads FVKESK. The V segment lost 6 bases and the J segment 4 bases; nucleotides outside the gene matches: 6. This CDR3 has 14 residues. This CDR3 reads CASRNSGGAETQYF. CDR3 DNA sequence: TGTGCCAGCAGAAATAGCGGGGGAGCAGAGACCCAGTACTTC.